Listed below are T cell receptor beta chains from one sample, sequenced in a study of shared clonotypes between healthy human individuals. Assay: immunoSEQ multiplex PCR; the TCRdb copy retains only in-frame clones and omits some. The table includes about 1.1 million clones, 70% to 80% detected once. The sequenced sample was memory CD4+ T cells from PBMCs. The receptors here all came from a man younger than 30 in good health. Some clones in this sample may be carry-over from other donors' samples. Each CDR3 is given without its conserved first and last residue.

>TRBJ1-5|TRBV30
AWATGENQPQH
>TRBJ2-1|TRBV4-3
ASSPRTSGSNEQF
>TRBJ2-7|TRBV7-8
ASSLRDRVGLGEQY
>TRBJ2-7|TRBV4-2
ASSQDTSQIYPHEQY
>TRBJ2-3|TRBV15
ATSRGRETGGSTQY
>TRBJ2-2|TRBV7-9
ASSWITTTGELF
>TRBJ2-3|TRBV30
AWSVLSRPGTDTQY
>TRBJ2-5|TRBV28
ASSLVDRVETQY
>TRBJ1-1|TRBV29-1
SVGLAGGAF
>TRBJ1-1|TRBV2
ASTLTGDLRLAEAF
>TRBJ2-6|TRBV28
ASSLSGPYSYSGANVLT
>TRBJ1-4|TRBV2
ASSETGVANEKLF
>TRBJ2-5|TRBV2
ASSEGLETQY
>TRBJ2-7|TRBV10-3
AIRDTGSGSYEQY
>TRBJ1-2|TRBV6-5
ASSLEGGDYGYT
>TRBJ2-3|TRBV28
ASSLPRPGGYTQY